This T cell receptor beta chain came from a study of T cells after somatic rescue of genetic block. Some clones are missing from TCRdb's copy, which holds only in-frame ones; the method was immunoSEQ multiplex PCR. There are some 90,000 clones in the sample; 70% to 90% occur only once, and 1.5% to 2% lies in the top ten. The germline V gene has CDR1 MNHEY and CDR2 SMNVEV (reference sequence). The V end lost 6 bases, the J end lost 1 base, and 16 bases lay between the germline ends. The length of the CDR3 is 15 residues. The sample was peripheral blood mononuclear cells (PBMCs). The chain employs TRBV27 and TRBJ2-7, with D perhaps TRBD2 (5 bases). This clonotype originated in a woman between 18 and 29 years old. The CDR3 is CASRLERARSYEQYF. The CDR3 nucleotides are TGTGCCAGCAGACTTGAGAGGGCAAGATCCTACGAGCAGTACTTC.